The 10 T cell receptor beta chains reported below all come from one sample, sequenced in a study of shared clonotypes between healthy human individuals. Sequencing used immunoSEQ multiplex PCR; TCRdb keeps in-frame clones, though not all of them. The sample gives roughly 2,300,000 clones, about 90% of which show up once; 0.3% to 0.45% is in the top ten. Sequencing was done on a sample of naive CD4+ T cells from PBMCs. Subset specified: CD45RA+ positively selected. Receptors originate from a man younger than 35 in good health. Some clones in this sample may be carry-over from other donors' samples.

V gene TRBV25-1 combines with J gene TRBJ2-7; D possibly corresponds to TRBD2 (6 bases). V lost 4 bases and J lost 3, with 10 bases in between. Germline CDR1 MGHDK, CDR2 SYGVNS. The CDR3 runs 13 residues. The CDR3 sequence is CASSVAGSYEQYF. The DNA of the CDR3 is TGTGCCAGCAGTGTTGCGGGGAGCTACGAGCAGTACTTC.

CDR3 sequence: CASSPPFGQGAHEQFF. The CDR3 DNA reads as TGTGCCAGCTCACCACCGTTCGGACAGGGGGCCCATGAGCAGTTCTTC. The chain has TRBV18 and TRBJ2-1; 11 nucleotides match TRBD1. Germline lookup yields CDR1 KGHSH and CDR2 LQKENI. V shed 0 bases, J shed 8 bases, and the junction held 6 bases outside the gene matches. This CDR3 region has 16 residues.

The gene calls are TRBV7-8 and TRBJ1-3, with TRBD1 identical over 7 bases. V was clipped by 5 bases and J by 4 bases; unmatched bases: 8. The CDR3 spans 15 residues. CDR1 is SGHVS, CDR2 FQNEAQ, per germline. CDR3 bases: TGTGCCAGCAGCACATACAGGGGACAAGGAAACACCATATATTTT. The encoded protein is CASSTYRGQGNTIYF.

The chain uses TRBV6-5 and TRBJ2-2; a weak D match, TRBD1 (6 bases). CDR1 MNHEY and CDR2 SVGAGI come from the germline V gene. The CDR3 runs to 15 residues. With 1 base removed from V and 2 bases from J, the gap between germline ends came to 8 bases. The CDR3 sequence is CASSYWGTNTGELFF. Written as DNA, the CDR3 is TGTGCCAGCAGTTACTGGGGGACAAACACCGGGGAGCTGTTTTTT.

The chain couples TRBV6-1 to TRBJ1-1; D is uncertain. The length of the CDR3 is 13 residues. V was pared by 4 bases and J by 1 base, with 7 bases between. The germline V gene has CDR1 MNHNS and CDR2 SASEGT. The DNA of the CDR3 is TGTGCCAGCAGTGCTTTGGAGAACACTGAAGCTTTCTTT. It codes for CASSALENTEAFF.

V gene TRBV11-1 combines with J gene TRBJ2-3; D tentatively reads TRBD1 or TRBD2 (6 bases each). Germline lookup yields CDR1 SGHAT and CDR2 FQDESV (reference sequence). The CDR3 contains 13 residues. The V end lost 0 bases, the J end lost 6 bases, and 7 bases lay between the germline ends. For the CDR3, the DNA is TGTGCCAGCAGCTTAGCGGGGGGCGATACGCAGTATTTT. It is translated as CASSLAGGDTQYF.

A note on this clone: In the same sample, other DNA sequences code for this CDR3. The rearrangement links TRBV7-9 to TRBJ1-1, with unresolved D. The CDR3 consists of 13 residues. Trimming pared 5 bases from V and 1 base from J, leaving 8 bases between. Germline V gene data show CDR1 as SEHNR and CDR2 as FQNEAQ (reference sequence). In DNA, the CDR3 is TGTGCCAGCAGCCTCTCAAGGAACACTGAAGCTTTCTTT. Its translation: CASSLSRNTEAFF.

The genes are TRBV10-3 and TRBJ2-3; 7 bases are shared with TRBD2. Germline CDR1 reads ENHRY; CDR2 reads SYGVKD. The CDR3 loop spans 17 amino acids. V trimming: 2 bases; J trimming: 0 bases; junction bases outside the gene matches: 8. The DNA of the CDR3 is TGTGCCATCAGTGAGAGGCCTAGCGGACCTAGCACAGATACGCAGTATTTT. It specifies CAISERPSGPSTDTQYF.

On this clone itself: This specimen includes other DNA sequences encoding the same CDR3. The V and J genes are TRBV2 and TRBJ1-2; D is possibly TRBD1 (6 bases). The V and J ends lost 2 bases and 8 bases respectively, with 12 bases between them. Looked up from germline, CDR1 is SNHLY and CDR2 is FYNNEI. The CDR3 sequence is 13 residues long. For the CDR3, the DNA is TGTGCCAGCAGTGAATGGGCAGGGGACGGCTACACCTTC. Its protein product is CASSEWAGDGYTF.

The chain uses TRBV7-6 and TRBJ2-7; unclear D gene. Germline V gene data show CDR1 as SGHVS and CDR2 as FNYEAQ. Deletions cut 0 bases from V and 4 bases from J, with 13 bases between. The CDR3 has 15 residues. CDR3: CASSLAYGRQYEQYF. CDR3 DNA sequence: TGTGCCAGCAGCTTAGCTTACGGGCGCCAGTACGAGCAGTACTTC.